The 5 T cell receptor beta chains reported below all come from one sample, sequenced in a study of T cell responses to AZD1222 COVID-19 vaccine. Clones were sequenced by immunoSEQ multiplex PCR, and TCRdb holds only the in-frame ones, with some missing. The table lists 130,000 to 150,000 clones, around nine tenths of them singletons, with around 1.7% in the top ten. Sequencing was performed on peripheral blood, taken on day 0 of AZD1222 vaccination. These receptors all come from an adult in good health.

The chain uses TRBV3-1 (or the pseudogene TRBV3-2) and TRBJ1-2; possibly TRBD1 for D (5 bases). The CDR3 contains 16 residues. Deletions cut 0 bases from V and 5 bases from J, with 16 bases between. Germline V gene sequence: CDR1 LGHDT, CDR2 YNNKEL (reference sequence). CDR3 in amino acids: CASSQDMGHGRYGYTF. In DNA, the CDR3 is TGTGCCAGCAGCCAAGACATGGGGCACGGGAGGTATGGCTACACCTTC.

V is TRBV2 and J is TRBJ2-7, with 10 positions matching TRBD2. The CDR3 is 15 residues long. The germline CDR1 and CDR2 sequences are SNHLY and FYNNEI. V lost 4 bases to trimming and J lost 4 bases; unmatched junction nucleotides: 7. The CDR3 coding sequence is TGTGCCAGCAGTGGCTCTAGCGGGGGTTCTTACGAGCAGTACTTC. It yields the protein CASSGSSGGSYEQYF. The complete variable domain, with remaining parts taken from reference TRBV2 and TRBJ2-7, reads EPEVTQTPSHQVTQMGQEVILRCVPISNHLYFYWYRQILGQKVEFLVSFYNNEISEKSEIFDDQFSVERPDGSNFTLKIRSTKLEDSAMYFCASSGSSGGSYEQYFGPGTRLTVT.

In its sample, this clone was seen once. This chain uses TRBV5-1 with TRBJ1-2; D gene unclear. V was clipped by 7 bases and J by 8 bases, with 18 bases between them. The CDR3 loop spans 13 amino acids. Germline CDR1 and CDR2: SGHRS and YFSETQ. In nucleotides, the CDR3 is TGCGCCAGCGGAGCTTGGCCCGTTTTCGGCTACACCTTC. It translates to CASGAWPVFGYTF.

On this clone itself: This specimen includes other DNA sequences encoding the same CDR3. The chain is built from TRBV27 and TRBJ2-5, with D tentatively TRBD2 (6 bases). Germline CDR1 is MNHEY and CDR2 is SMNVEV (reference sequence). V dropped 8 bases and J dropped 5 bases, with 27 bases sitting between them. The CDR3 runs to 17 residues. CDR3 nucleotide sequence: TGTGCCAGCCACCGAGGAGGGTGGCGTGGCAGGATCGAGACCCAGTACTTC. The encoded protein is CASHRGGWRGRIETQYF.

CDR3 sequence (DNA): TGCGCCAGCAGCCCGACTAGCGGGAGGGTCTACGAGCAGTACTTC. Its protein is CASSPTSGRVYEQYF. J is TRBJ2-7 and V is TRBV5-1, with TRBD2 identical over 14 bases. Germline V gene data show CDR1 as SGHRS and CDR2 as YFSETQ. The CDR3 contains 15 residues. J lost 3 bases, V lost 4 bases, and 3 bases had no gene match.